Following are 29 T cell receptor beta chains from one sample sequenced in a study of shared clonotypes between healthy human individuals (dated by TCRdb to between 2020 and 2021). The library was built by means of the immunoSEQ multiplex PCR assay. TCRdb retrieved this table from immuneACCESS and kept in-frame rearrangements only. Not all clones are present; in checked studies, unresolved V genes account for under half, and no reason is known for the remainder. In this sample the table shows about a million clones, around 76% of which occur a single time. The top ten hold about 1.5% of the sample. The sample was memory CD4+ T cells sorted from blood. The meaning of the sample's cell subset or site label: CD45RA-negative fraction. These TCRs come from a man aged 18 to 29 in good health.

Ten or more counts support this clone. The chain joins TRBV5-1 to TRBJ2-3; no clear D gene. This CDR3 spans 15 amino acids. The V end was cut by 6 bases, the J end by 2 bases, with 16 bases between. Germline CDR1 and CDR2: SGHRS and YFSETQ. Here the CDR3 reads CASTRSGLYTDTQYF. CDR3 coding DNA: TGCGCCAGCACCCGATCGGGTCTGTACACAGATACGCAGTATTTT.

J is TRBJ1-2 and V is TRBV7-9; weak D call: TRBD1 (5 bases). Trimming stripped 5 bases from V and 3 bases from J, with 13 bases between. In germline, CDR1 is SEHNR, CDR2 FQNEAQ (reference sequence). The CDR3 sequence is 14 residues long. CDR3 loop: CASSLGTVDYGYTF. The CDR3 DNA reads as TGTGCCAGCAGCCTAGGGACGGTAGACTATGGCTACACCTTC.

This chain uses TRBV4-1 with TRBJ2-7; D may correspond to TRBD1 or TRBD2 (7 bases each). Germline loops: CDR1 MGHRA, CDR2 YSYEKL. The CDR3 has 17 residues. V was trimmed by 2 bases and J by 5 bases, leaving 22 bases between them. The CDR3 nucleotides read TGCGCCAGCAGCCAAAACCGGGGGGCAGGGGGGGCCCACGAGCAGTACTTC. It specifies CASSQNRGAGGAHEQYF.

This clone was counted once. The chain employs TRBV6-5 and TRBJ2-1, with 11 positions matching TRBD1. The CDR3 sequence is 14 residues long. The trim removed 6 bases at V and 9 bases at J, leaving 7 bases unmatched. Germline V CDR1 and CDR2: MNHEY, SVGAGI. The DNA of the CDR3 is TGTGCCAGCAGGGGGACAGGGGGATTAGGTGAGCAGTTCTTC. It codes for CASRGTGGLGEQFF.

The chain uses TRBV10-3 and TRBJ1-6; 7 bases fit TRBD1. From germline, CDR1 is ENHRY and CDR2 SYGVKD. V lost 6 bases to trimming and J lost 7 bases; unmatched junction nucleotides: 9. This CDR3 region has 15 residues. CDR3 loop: CAIRGTGAANSPLHF. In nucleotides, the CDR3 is TGTGCCATCAGGGGAACAGGGGCCGCCAATTCACCCCTCCACTTT.

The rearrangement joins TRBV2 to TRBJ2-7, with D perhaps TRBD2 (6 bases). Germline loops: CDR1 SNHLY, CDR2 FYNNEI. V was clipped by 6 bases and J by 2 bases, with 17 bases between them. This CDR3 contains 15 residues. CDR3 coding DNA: TGTGCCAGCAGACCCCCCGGAGGGGCAACCTACGAGCAGTACTTC. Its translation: CASRPPGGATYEQYF.

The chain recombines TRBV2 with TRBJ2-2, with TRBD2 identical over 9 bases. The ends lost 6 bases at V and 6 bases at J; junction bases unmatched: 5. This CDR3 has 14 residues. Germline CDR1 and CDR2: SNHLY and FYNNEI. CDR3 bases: TGTGCCAGCAGGGAGCGGGGGGTCCCCGGGGAGCTGTTTTTT. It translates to CASRERGVPGELFF. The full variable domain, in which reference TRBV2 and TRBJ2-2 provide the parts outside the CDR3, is EPEVTQTPSHQVTQMGQEVILRCVPISNHLYFYWYRQILGQKVEFLVSFYNNEISEKSEIFDDQFSVERPDGSNFTLKIRSTKLEDSAMYFCASRERGVPGELFFGEGSRLTVL.

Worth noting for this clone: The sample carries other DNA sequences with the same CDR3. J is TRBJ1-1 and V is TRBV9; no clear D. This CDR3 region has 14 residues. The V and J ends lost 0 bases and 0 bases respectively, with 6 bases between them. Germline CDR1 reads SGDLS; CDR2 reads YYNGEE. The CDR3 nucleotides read TGTGCCAGCAGCGTAGGGAGGATGAACACTGAAGCTTTCTTT. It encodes CASSVGRMNTEAFF.

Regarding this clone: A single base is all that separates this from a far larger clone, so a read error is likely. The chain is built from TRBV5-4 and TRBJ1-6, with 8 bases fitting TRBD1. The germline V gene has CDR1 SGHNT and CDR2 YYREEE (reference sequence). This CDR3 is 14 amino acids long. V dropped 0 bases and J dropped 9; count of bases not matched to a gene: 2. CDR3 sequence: CASSLGRGRSPLHF. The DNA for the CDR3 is TGTGCCAGCAGCTTGGGCAGGGGGCGTTCACCCCTCCACTTT.

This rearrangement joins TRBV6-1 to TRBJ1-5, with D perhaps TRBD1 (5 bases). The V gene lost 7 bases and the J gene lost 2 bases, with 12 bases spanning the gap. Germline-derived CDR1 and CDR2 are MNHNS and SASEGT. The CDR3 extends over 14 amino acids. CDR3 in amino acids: CASNQGGRNQPQHF. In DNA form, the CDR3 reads TGTGCCAGCAATCAGGGCGGGCGCAATCAGCCCCAGCATTTT.

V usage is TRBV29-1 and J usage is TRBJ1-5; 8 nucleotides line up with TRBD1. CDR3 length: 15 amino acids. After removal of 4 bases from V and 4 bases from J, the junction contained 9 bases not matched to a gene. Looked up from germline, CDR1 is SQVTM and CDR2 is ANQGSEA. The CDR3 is CSVVWAGGGNQPQHF. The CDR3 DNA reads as TGCAGCGTTGTTTGGGCAGGGGGCGGGAATCAGCCCCAGCATTTT.

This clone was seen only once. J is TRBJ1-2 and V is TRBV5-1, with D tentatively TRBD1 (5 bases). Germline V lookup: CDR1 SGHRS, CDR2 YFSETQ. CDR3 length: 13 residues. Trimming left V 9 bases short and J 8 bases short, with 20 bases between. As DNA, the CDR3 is TGCGCCACCTCTCCCCGGGGGGAAGGGGGCTACACCTTC. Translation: CATSPRGEGGYTF.

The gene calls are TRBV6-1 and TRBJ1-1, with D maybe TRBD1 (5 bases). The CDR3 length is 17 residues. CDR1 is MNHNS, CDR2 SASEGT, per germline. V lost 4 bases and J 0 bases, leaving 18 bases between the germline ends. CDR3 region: CASSVIYGTEMNTEAFF. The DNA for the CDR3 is TGTGCCAGCAGTGTGATTTATGGGACTGAAATGAACACTGAAGCTTTCTTT.

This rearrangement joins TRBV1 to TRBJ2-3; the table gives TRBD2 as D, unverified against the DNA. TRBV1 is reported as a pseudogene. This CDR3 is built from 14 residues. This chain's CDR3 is CTSSQGLGTDTQYF. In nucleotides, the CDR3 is TGCACCAGCAGCCAAGGGCTAGGTACAGATACGCAGTATTTT.

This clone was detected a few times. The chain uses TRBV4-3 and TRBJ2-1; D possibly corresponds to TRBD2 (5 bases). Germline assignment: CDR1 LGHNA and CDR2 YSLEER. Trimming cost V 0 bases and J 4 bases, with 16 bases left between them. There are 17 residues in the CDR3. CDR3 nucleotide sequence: TGCGCCAGCAGCCAAGATATGGCGGGCTCTTCATACAATGAGCAGTTCTTC. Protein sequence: CASSQDMAGSSYNEQFF.

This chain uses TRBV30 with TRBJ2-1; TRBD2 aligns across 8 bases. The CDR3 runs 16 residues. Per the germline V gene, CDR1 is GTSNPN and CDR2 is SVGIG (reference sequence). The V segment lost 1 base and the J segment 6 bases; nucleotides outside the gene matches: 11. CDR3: CAWSDLAGGNRNEQFF. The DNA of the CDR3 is TGTGCCTGGAGTGACCTTGCGGGGGGAAATCGCAATGAGCAGTTCTTC.

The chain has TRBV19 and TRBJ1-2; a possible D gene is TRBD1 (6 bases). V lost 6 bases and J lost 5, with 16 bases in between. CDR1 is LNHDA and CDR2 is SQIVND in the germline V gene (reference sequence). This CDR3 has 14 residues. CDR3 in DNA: TGTGCCAGTAGACGAAGCACAGGGCTTTATGGCTACACCTTC. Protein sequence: CASRRSTGLYGYTF.

The CDR3 here is CASSAGTGDEKLFF. The CDR3 region has the DNA TGCGCCAGCAGCGCCGGGACAGGGGATGAAAAACTGTTTTTT. The rearrangement uses TRBV5-1 and TRBJ1-4, with TRBD1 matching over 10 bases. CDR1 is SGHRS and CDR2 is YFSETQ in the germline V gene. With 4 bases clipped from V and 6 bases from J, the junction kept 3 bases outside the gene matches. The CDR3 runs to 14 residues.

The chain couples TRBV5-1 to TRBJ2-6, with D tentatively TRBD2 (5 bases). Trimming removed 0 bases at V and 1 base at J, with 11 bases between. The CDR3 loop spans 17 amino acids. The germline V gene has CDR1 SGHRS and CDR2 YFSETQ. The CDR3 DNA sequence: TGCGCCAGCAGCTTGGCTCCTCCGGGATCTGGGGCCAACGTCCTGACTTTC. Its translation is CASSLAPPGSGANVLTF.

The DNA for the CDR3 is TGTGCCAGTAGTATTTGGGGTAACGGACAGCCCCAGCATTTT. It encodes CASSIWGNGQPQHF. V is TRBV19 and J is TRBJ1-5; D gene uncertain. The V end lost 3 bases, the J end lost 7 bases, and 13 bases lay between the germline ends. The CDR3 consists of 14 residues. Looked up from germline, CDR1 is LNHDA and CDR2 is SQIVND (reference sequence).

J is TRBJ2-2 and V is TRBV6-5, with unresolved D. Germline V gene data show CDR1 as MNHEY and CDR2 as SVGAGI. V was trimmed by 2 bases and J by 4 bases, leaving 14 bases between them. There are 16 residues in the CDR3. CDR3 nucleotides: TGTGCCAGCAGTTACAATGATCCAGTATCCACCGGGGAGCTGTTTTTT. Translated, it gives CASSYNDPVSTGELFF.

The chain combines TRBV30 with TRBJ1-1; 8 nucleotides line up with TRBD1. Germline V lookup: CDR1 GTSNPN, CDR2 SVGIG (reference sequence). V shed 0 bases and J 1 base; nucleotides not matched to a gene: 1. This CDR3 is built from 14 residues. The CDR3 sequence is CAWSVDRGNTEAFF. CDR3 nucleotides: TGTGCCTGGAGTGTCGACAGGGGGAACACTGAAGCTTTCTTT.

CDR3 loop: CASSEFISDRGQFF. CDR3 sequence (DNA): TGTGCCAGCAGTGAATTTATCTCCGACAGAGGGCAGTTCTTC. The chain links TRBV25-1 to TRBJ2-1, with a possible D match to TRBD1 (5 bases). The CDR3 is made up of 14 amino acids. Germline values: CDR1 MGHDK, CDR2 SYGVNS. V lost 1 base, J lost 12 bases, and 16 bases lay in between.

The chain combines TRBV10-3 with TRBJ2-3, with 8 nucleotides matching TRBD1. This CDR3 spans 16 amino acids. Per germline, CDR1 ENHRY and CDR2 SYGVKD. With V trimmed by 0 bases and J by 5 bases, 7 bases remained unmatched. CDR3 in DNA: TGTGCCATCAGTGAGTCGCCAGGGGGCGTAAAAGATACGCAGTATTTT. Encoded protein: CAISESPGGVKDTQYF.

This chain's CDR3 is CASTLVADTGELFF. The CDR3 DNA is TGTGCCAGCACCTTGGTGGCGGACACCGGGGAGCTGTTTTTT. This chain links TRBV2 with TRBJ2-2; D gene ambiguous. V gave up 7 bases and J gave up 3 bases, with 12 bases separating them. The length of the CDR3 is 14 residues. From germline, CDR1 is SNHLY and CDR2 FYNNEI.

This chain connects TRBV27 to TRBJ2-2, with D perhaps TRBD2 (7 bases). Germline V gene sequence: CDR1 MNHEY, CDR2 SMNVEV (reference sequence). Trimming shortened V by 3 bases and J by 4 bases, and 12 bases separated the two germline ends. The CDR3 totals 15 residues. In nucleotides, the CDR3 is TGTGCCAGCAGTTTCGAAGGGGGGGGCACCGGGGAGCTGTTTTTT. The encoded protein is CASSFEGGGTGELFF.

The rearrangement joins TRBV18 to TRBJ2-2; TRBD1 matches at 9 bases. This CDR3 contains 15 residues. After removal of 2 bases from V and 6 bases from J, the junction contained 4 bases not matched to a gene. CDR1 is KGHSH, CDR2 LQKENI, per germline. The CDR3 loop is CASSPGTGRSGELFF. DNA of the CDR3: TGTGCCAGCTCACCAGGGACAGGGCGGTCCGGGGAGCTGTTTTTT.

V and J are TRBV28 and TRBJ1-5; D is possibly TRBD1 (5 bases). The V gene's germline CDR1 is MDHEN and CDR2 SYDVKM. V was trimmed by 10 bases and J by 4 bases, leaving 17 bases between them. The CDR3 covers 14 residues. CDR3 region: CATPGRTGNQPQHF. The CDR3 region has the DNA TGTGCCACCCCGGGACGGACGGGGAATCAGCCCCAGCATTTT.

The CDR3 loop is CASSLSGRDTDTQYF. The CDR3 region has the DNA TGTGCCAGCAGCCTTAGCGGGAGGGACACAGATACGCAGTATTTT. V gene TRBV11-3 combines with J gene TRBJ2-3, with 11 bases fitting TRBD2. The CDR3 spans 15 residues. V lost 5 bases to trimming and J lost 2 bases; unmatched junction nucleotides: 3. Germline CDR1 and CDR2: SGHNT and YENEEA.